This TCR beta chain was recorded in a study of blood T cell repertoires in COVID-19. CDR1 and CDR2 from the germline V gene are MDHEN and SYDVKM. V shed 7 bases, J shed 5 bases, and the junction held 4 bases outside the gene matches. The CDR3 runs 13 residues. The method was immunoSEQ multiplex PCR; TCRdb's version includes in-frame clones alone and lacks a portion of them. This sample carries 200,000 to 250,000 clones, more than 80% of them seen once, and the ten largest clones take roughly 5%. The V call is TRBV28, the J call TRBJ2-3; 9 nucleotides align to TRBD1. The TCR originated in a human donor in a cohort sampled during active COVID-19. What was sequenced was peripheral blood. CDR3 sequence: CASNTGGLDTQYF. CDR3 nucleotide sequence: TGTGCCAGCAACACAGGGGGCTTAGATACGCAGTATTTT.